This TCR beta chain was sequenced in a study of siplizumab effects on memory and regulatory T cells. Clones were read by immunoSEQ multiplex PCR, and TCRdb kept only the in-frame ones, dropping some. This table has 50,000 to 75,000 clones, approximately 97% appearing once. General observations from the study: In siplizumab cultures, the suppressive function of proliferating Tregs remained unconfirmed. In siplizumab conditions, mappable alloreactive CD4+ clones averaged about 69% Treg-derived, against 25% to 30% in controls.

As for this clone: Its antigen remains unidentified.

The V end was cut by 5 bases, the J end by 0 bases, with 10 bases between. This CDR3 comprises 14 residues. Germline assignment: CDR1 MDHEN and CDR2 SYDVKM. The sequenced material came from naive CD8+ T cells sorted from blood. The origin of this receptor is a human donor in good health. V gene TRBV28 combines with J gene TRBJ1-2; D is undetermined. The CDR3 DNA is TGTGCCAGCAGTGACTATTTGGCTAACTATGGCTACACCTTC. The encoded protein is CASSDYLANYGYTF.